Listed here are 24 T cell receptor beta chains from one sample, sequenced in a study of control samples from healthy donors and cancer patients. The repertoire was sequenced with immunoSEQ multiplex PCR; TCRdb's copy has only in-frame clones and lacks some. The profile covers approximately 150,000 clones, with about nine tenths appearing a single time and more than 4% taken by the ten largest. The sample comprised blood. The receptors were gathered from a man aged 30 to 45 in good health.

The chain is built from TRBV7-2 and TRBJ2-3; TRBD2 matches 8 bases. The V and J ends lost 5 bases and 4 bases, in that order; junction bases with no gene match: 5. The CDR3 has 14 residues. Germline loops: CDR1 SGHTA, CDR2 FQGNSA. The CDR3 DNA sequence: TGTGCCAGCAGCCCCAGCGGGGGACCAGATACGCAGTATTTT. Its protein is CASSPSGGPDTQYF. Full variable domain (rest looked up from reference TRBV7-2 and TRBJ2-3): GAGVSQSPSNKVTEKGKDVELRCDPISGHTALYWYRQSLGQGLEFLIYFQGNSAPDKSGLPSDRFSAERTGGSVSTLTIQRTQQEDSAVYLCASSPSGGPDTQYFGPGTRLTVL.

The rearrangement uses TRBV4-3 and TRBJ1-2; the D is unclear. The CDR3 loop spans 14 amino acids. Trimming left V 2 bases short and J 3 bases short, with 10 bases between. Germline CDR1 reads LGHNA; CDR2 reads YSLEER. This CDR3 reads CASSQKGGYYGYTF. CDR3 coding DNA: TGCGCCAGCAGCCAAAAGGGCGGTTACTATGGCTACACCTTC.

The count of this clone is one. The chain links TRBV4-1 to TRBJ1-1; D is uncertain. Germline CDR1 MGHRA, CDR2 YSYEKL. The CDR3 is made up of 15 amino acids. The V gene lost 3 bases and the J gene lost 4 bases, with 15 bases spanning the gap. For the CDR3, the DNA is TGCGCCAGCAGCCACCGACCCGGGCCCGTCACTGAAGCTTTCTTT. This encodes CASSHRPGPVTEAFF.

The gene calls are TRBV11-2 and TRBJ2-7, with 10 bases aligning to TRBD2. The CDR3 runs 14 residues. The V and J ends lost 5 bases and 4 bases, in that order; junction bases with no gene match: 5. Germline-derived CDR1 and CDR2 are SGHAT and FQNNGV. The CDR3 is CASSRTSGPYEQYF. The CDR3 nucleotides are TGTGCCAGCAGCCGGACTAGCGGACCATACGAGCAGTACTTC. Combining the CDR3 with reference TRBV11-2 and TRBJ2-7 gives the whole variable domain EAGVAQSPRYKIIEKRQSVAFWCNPISGHATLYWYQQILGQGPKLLIQFQNNGVVDDSQLPKDRFSAERLKGVDSTLKIQPAKLEDSAVYLCASSRTSGPYEQYFGPGTRLTVT.

The chain combines TRBV6-5 with TRBJ1-2; D unresolved. Deletions cut 7 bases from V and 0 bases from J, with 15 bases between. This CDR3 spans 15 amino acids. The germline V gene encodes CDR1 MNHEY and CDR2 SVGAGI. CDR3: CASTEDGRANYGYTF. The CDR3 DNA is TGTGCCAGCACCGAGGACGGAAGAGCTAACTATGGCTACACCTTC.

The rearrangement links TRBV25-1 to TRBJ2-5, with a possible D match to TRBD1 (5 bases). The CDR3 spans 17 residues. CDR1 and CDR2 (germline): MGHDK, SYGVNS. The V end lost 0 bases, the J end lost 1 base, and 15 bases lay between the germline ends. The CDR3 is CASSEYPPRQPQETQYF. The CDR3 coding sequence is TGTGCCAGCAGTGAATATCCCCCTCGACAGCCCCAAGAGACCCAGTACTTC.

The chain combines TRBV10-3 with TRBJ2-7, with D possibly matching TRBD1 (5 bases). The CDR3 runs 16 residues. Germline assignment: CDR1 ENHRY and CDR2 SYGVKD. With 4 bases removed from V and 4 bases from J, the gap between germline ends came to 20 bases. The CDR3 sequence: CAISAHTGRVGYEQYF. The CDR3 bases are TGTGCCATCAGTGCACATACAGGCCGGGTAGGTTACGAGCAGTACTTC.

This clone occurred a few times. The chain carries TRBV6-5 and TRBJ1-2; D gene uncertain. Germline V CDR1 and CDR2: MNHEY, SVGAGI. The V gene lost 6 bases and the J gene lost 4 bases, with 12 bases spanning the gap. This CDR3 is built from 13 residues. The CDR3 reads CASSQNIGYGYTF. The CDR3 bases are TGTGCCAGCAGCCAGAATATCGGCTATGGCTACACCTTC.

The gene calls are TRBV4-1 and TRBJ2-1, with 9 bases matching TRBD2. This CDR3 is 19 amino acids long. Germline V gene sequence: CDR1 MGHRA, CDR2 YSYEKL. With 0 bases clipped from V and 6 bases from J, the junction kept 15 bases outside the gene matches. The CDR3: CASSQDPLPSGGGANEQFF. The DNA of the CDR3 is TGCGCCAGCAGCCAAGATCCTCTCCCTAGTGGCGGGGGGGCCAATGAGCAGTTCTTC.

This clone was seen many times. This specimen includes other DNA sequences encoding the same CDR3. The chain uses TRBV6-5 and TRBJ2-7; the match to TRBD2 covers 8 bases. Germline CDR1 MNHEY, CDR2 SVGAGI. V gave up 2 bases and J gave up 6 bases; unmatched junction bases: 6. The CDR3 runs to 14 residues. The CDR3 here is CASSYAGGRGEQYF. As DNA, the CDR3 is TGTGCCAGCAGTTACGCGGGGGGTCGGGGCGAGCAGTACTTC.

This clone was seen only a few times. The rearrangement joins TRBV24-1 to TRBJ2-3; TRBD1 agrees at 9 bases. Germline assignment: CDR1 KGHDR and CDR2 SFDVKD. This CDR3 region has 12 residues. The J segment lost 14 bases and the V segment lost 4 bases, leaving 6 bases of the junction unmatched. CDR3 region: CATSDPGTGLYF. The CDR3 DNA follows: TGTGCCACCAGTGACCCCGGGACAGGGCTGTATTTT.

The rearrangement joins TRBV10-1 to TRBJ2-3; 7 bases line up with TRBD2. The V gene's germline CDR1 is WNHNN and CDR2 SYGVQD (reference sequence). V was clipped by 2 bases and J by 1 base; unmatched bases: 3. There are 15 residues in the CDR3. The CDR3 reads CASSERAGGTDTQYF. The CDR3 nucleotides read TGCGCCAGCAGTGAGAGGGCGGGAGGCACAGATACGCAGTATTTT.

Here the CDR3 reads CASSTGTSGGGDEQFF. CDR3 coding DNA: TGTGCCAGCAGTACCGGGACTAGCGGGGGCGGGGATGAGCAGTTCTTC. The chain is built from TRBV6-2 or TRBV6-3 and TRBJ2-1, with 14 bases identical to TRBD2. Germline trimming cut 5 bases from V and 8 bases from J; bases unmatched to any gene: 8. In germline, CDR1 is MNHEY, CDR2 SVGEGT. This CDR3 is 16 amino acids long.

The chain joins TRBV27 to TRBJ2-1; 9 bases match TRBD2. CDR1 is MNHEY and CDR2 is SMNVEV in the germline V gene (reference sequence). This CDR3 comprises 16 residues. V gave up 0 bases and J gave up 6 bases; unmatched junction bases: 6. The CDR3 DNA follows: TGTGCCAGCAGTTTATCGATCAGCGGGGGGTTCAATGAGCAGTTCTTC. This translates into CASSLSISGGFNEQFF.

The chain recombines TRBV18 with TRBJ1-3; D is unresolved. Trimming cost V 0 bases and J 5 bases, with 11 bases left between them. The CDR3 consists of 15 residues. Germline-derived CDR1 and CDR2 are KGHSH and LQKENI. For the CDR3, the DNA is TGTGCCAGCTCACCACCACCCGACTTCAGAAACACCATATATTTT. Translated: CASSPPPDFRNTIYF.

This clone has a handful of counts. The chain carries TRBV4-3 and TRBJ2-7; either TRBD1 or TRBD2 may fit D (5 bases each). V was shortened by 5 bases and J by 3 bases, with 14 bases between the two germline ends. CDR3 size: 14 residues. CDR1 is LGHNA, CDR2 YSLEER, per germline. The CDR3 bases are TGCGCCAGCAGCTTCCGGGACGGAGACTACGAGCAGTACTTC. This sequence encodes CASSFRDGDYEQYF.

This rearrangement joins TRBV4-3 to TRBJ2-5; a weak D match, TRBD2 (5 bases). V was trimmed by 0 bases and J by 4 bases, leaving 18 bases between them. The germline V gene encodes CDR1 LGHNA and CDR2 YSLEER. This CDR3 is 17 amino acids long. CDR3 nucleotides: TGCGCCAGCAGCCAAGATCCCGCCCCTAGCTTTTTAGAGACCCAGTACTTC. As protein: CASSQDPAPSFLETQYF.

The chain employs TRBV5-1 and TRBJ1-1; D possibly corresponds to TRBD1 (6 bases). CDR1 SGHRS and CDR2 YFSETQ come from the germline V gene. The CDR3 contains 16 residues. V was clipped by 4 bases and J by 6 bases, with 22 bases between them. This CDR3 reads CASSLTRMAGVAEAFF. The CDR3 nucleotides are TGCGCCAGCAGCCTGACACGGATGGCAGGGGTGGCTGAAGCTTTCTTT.

The CDR3 nucleotides read TGTGCCAGCTCACCTTCCGGGACAGGGGCCGCTGAAGCTTTCTTT. It specifies CASSPSGTGAAEAFF. The chain joins TRBV18 to TRBJ1-1; 10 bases match TRBD1. CDR3 length equals 15 residues. Germline loops: CDR1 KGHSH, CDR2 LQKENI. The V segment lost 3 bases and the J segment 6 bases; nucleotides outside the gene matches: 7.

J is TRBJ2-5 and V is TRBV24-1; perhaps D is TRBD1 or TRBD2 (6 bases each). V dropped 4 bases and J dropped 5 bases, with 19 bases sitting between them. The CDR3 sequence is 16 residues long. Germline loops: CDR1 KGHDR, CDR2 SFDVKD. CDR3 sequence (DNA): TGTGCCACCAGTGACCCCTACCGGGGGCAGGGGGAGACCCAGTACTTC. Encoded protein: CATSDPYRGQGETQYF.

Points on this clone: One junction end disagrees with the germline gene, perhaps due to a read error. The chain joins TRBV6-5 to TRBJ1-1; D gene unclear. Germline V lookup: CDR1 MNHEY, CDR2 SVGAGI. The CDR3 is made up of 15 amino acids. CDR3 sequence (DNA): TGTGCCAGCAGTTACTCGCGGGGTTTGAAAACTGAAGCTTTCTTT. Translation: CASSYSRGLKTEAFF.

This CDR3 reads CASSRREGETQYF. The CDR3 coding sequence is TGTGCCAGCAGCCGTCGGGAGGGCGAGACCCAGTACTTC. The rearrangement uses TRBV7-2 and TRBJ2-5; 8 bases map to TRBD2. Germline assignment: CDR1 SGHTA and CDR2 FQGNSA. This CDR3 is built from 13 residues. The V gene end was trimmed by 5 bases and the J gene end by 5 bases; junction bases not matched to a gene: 4. The entire variable domain, with the rest obtained from reference TRBV7-2 and TRBJ2-5, is as follows: GAGVSQSPSNKVTEKGKDVELRCDPISGHTALYWYRQSLGQGLEFLIYFQGNSAPDKSGLPSDRFSAERTGGSVSTLTIQRTQQEDSAVYLCASSRREGETQYFGPGTRLLVL.

The chain has TRBV4-2 and TRBJ2-7; unclear D gene. The CDR3 has 15 amino acids. V lost 5 bases to trimming and J lost 3 bases, with 17 bases between them. From germline, CDR1 is LGHNA and CDR2 YNFKEQ. The CDR3 DNA is TGTGCCAGCAGCTCTCCCCCCGATGGGGTCTACGAGCAGTACTTC. Its protein is CASSSPPDGVYEQYF.

This chain joins TRBV7-8 and TRBJ1-4, with TRBD1 matching 7 bases. CDR1 SGHVS and CDR2 FQNEAQ come from the germline V gene. J gave up 8 bases and V 5 bases, and 11 bases lay outside the gene matches. The CDR3 length is 15 residues. The CDR3: CASSQKGAVEEKLFF. CDR3 DNA sequence: TGTGCCAGCAGCCAGAAGGGGGCTGTCGAGGAAAAACTGTTTTTT.